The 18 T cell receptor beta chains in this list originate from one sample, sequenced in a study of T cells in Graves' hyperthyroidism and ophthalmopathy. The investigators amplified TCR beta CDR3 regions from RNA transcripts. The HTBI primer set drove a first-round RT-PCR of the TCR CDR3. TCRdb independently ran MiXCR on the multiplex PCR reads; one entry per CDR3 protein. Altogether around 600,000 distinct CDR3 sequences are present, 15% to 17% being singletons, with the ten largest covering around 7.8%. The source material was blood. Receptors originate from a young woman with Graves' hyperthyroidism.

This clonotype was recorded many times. The CDR3 DNA is TGTGCCAGCAGTGACCCGGGACAGGGCCTTAACTATGGCTACACCTTC. Translation: CASSDPGQGLNYGYTF. This rearrangement joins TRBV2 to TRBJ1-2; 9 bases map to TRBD1. Per the germline V gene, CDR1 is SNHLY and CDR2 is FYNNEI. The CDR3 extends over 16 amino acids. The trim removed 3 bases at V and 1 base at J, leaving 6 bases unmatched.

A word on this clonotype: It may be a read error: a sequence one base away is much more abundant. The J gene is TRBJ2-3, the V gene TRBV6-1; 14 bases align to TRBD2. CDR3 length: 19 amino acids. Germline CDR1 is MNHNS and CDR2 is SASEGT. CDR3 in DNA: TGTGCCAGCAGTGAAGAGGGACTAGCGGGAGTATTTTCTCCAGATGCGCAGTATTTT. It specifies CASSEEGLAGVFSPDAQYF.

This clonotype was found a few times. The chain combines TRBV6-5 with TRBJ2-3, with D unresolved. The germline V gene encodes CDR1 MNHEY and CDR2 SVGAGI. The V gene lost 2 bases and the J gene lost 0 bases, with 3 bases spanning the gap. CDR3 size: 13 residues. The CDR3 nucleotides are TGTGCCAGCAGTTACGGAAGCACAGATACGCAGTATTTT. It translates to CASSYGSTDTQYF.

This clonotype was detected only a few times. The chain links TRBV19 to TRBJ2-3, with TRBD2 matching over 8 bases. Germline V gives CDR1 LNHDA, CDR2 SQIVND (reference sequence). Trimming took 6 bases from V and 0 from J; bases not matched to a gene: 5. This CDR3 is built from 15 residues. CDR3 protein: CASSGRALSTDTQYF. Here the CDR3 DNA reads TGTGCCAGTAGCGGGAGGGCTTTAAGCACAGATACGCAGTATTTT.

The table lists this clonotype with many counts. CDR3 sequence reads: CASTAGTSSYEQYF. The DNA of the CDR3 is TGTGCCAGCACCGCCGGGACTAGCTCCTACGAGCAGTACTTC. This rearrangement joins TRBV12-3 or TRBV12-4 to TRBJ2-7; 8 bases line up with TRBD2. This CDR3 spans 14 amino acids. The ends lost 7 bases at V and 0 bases at J; junction bases unmatched: 5.

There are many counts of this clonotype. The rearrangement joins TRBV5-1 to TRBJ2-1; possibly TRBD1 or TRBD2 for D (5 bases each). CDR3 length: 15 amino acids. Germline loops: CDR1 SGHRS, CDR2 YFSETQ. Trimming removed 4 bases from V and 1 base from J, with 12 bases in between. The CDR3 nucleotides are TGCGCCAGCAGCCCAGTTGGGGGTTCCTACAATGAGCAGTTCTTC. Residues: CASSPVGGSYNEQFF.

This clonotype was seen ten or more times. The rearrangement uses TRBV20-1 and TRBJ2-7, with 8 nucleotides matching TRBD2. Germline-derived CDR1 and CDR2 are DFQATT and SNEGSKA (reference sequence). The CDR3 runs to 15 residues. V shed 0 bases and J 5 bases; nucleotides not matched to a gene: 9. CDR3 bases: TGCAGTGCTAGAGATCCGCGGGAGGTCTTGAACGAGCAGTACTTC. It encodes CSARDPREVLNEQYF.

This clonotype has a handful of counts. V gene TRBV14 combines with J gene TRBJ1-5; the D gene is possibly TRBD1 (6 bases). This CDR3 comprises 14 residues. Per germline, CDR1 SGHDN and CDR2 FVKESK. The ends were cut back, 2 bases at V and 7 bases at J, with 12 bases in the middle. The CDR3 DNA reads TGTGCCAGCAGCCAACGGGGGGCGGGACAGCCCCAGCATTTT. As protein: CASSQRGAGQPQHF.

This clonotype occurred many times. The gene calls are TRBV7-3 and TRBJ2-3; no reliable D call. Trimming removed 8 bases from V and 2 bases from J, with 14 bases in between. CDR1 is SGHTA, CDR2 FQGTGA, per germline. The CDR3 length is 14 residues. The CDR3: CASSPGLSTDTQYF. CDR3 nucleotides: TGTGCCAGCTCACCAGGCCTGTCCACAGATACGCAGTATTTT.

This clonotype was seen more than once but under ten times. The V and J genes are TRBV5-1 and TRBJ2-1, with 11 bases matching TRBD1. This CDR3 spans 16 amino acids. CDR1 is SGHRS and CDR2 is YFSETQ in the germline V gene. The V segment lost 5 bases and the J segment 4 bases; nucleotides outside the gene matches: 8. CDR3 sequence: CASSTGTGGPYNEQFF. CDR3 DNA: TGCGCCAGCAGTACCGGGACAGGGGGTCCATACAATGAGCAGTTCTTC.

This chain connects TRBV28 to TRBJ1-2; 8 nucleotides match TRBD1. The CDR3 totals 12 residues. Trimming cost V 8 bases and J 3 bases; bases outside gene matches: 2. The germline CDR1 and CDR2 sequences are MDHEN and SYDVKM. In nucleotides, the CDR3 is TGTGCCAGCCTGGACAGGGACTATGGCTACACCTTC. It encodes CASLDRDYGYTF.

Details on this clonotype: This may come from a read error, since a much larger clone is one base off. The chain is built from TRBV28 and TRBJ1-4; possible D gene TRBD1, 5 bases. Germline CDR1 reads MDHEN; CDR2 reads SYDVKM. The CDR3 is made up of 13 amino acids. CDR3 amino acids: CASQGTANEKPFF. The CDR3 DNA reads TGTGCCAGCCAAGGGACTGCAAATGAAAAACCGTTTTTT.

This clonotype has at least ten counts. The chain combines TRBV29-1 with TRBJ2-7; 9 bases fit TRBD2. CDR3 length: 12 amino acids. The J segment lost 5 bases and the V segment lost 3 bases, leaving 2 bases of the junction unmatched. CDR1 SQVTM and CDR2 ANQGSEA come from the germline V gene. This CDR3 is CSVEAGGHEQYF. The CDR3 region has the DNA TGCAGCGTTGAGGCGGGAGGGCACGAGCAGTACTTC.

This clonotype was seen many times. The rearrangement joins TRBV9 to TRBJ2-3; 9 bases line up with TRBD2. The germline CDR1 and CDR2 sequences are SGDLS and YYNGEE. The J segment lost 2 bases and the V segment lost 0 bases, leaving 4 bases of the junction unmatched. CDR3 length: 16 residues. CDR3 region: CASSVALAGNTDTQYF. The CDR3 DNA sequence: TGTGCCAGCAGCGTAGCGCTAGCGGGAAACACAGATACGCAGTATTTT.

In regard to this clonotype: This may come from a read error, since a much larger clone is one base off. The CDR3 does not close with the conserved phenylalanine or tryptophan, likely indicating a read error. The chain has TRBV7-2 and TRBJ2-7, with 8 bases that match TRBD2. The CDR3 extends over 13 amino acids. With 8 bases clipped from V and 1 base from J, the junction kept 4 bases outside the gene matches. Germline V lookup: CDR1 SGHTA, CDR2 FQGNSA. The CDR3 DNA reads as TGTGCCAGCCAAATAGCGGGATCCTACGAGCAGTACCTC. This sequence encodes CASQIAGSYEQYL.

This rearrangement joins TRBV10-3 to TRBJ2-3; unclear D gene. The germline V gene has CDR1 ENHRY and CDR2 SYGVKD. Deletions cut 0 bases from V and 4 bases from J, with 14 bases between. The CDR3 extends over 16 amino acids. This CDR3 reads CAISESGRAIPDTQYF. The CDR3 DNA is TGTGCCATCAGTGAGTCGGGTCGAGCGATCCCAGATACGCAGTATTTT.

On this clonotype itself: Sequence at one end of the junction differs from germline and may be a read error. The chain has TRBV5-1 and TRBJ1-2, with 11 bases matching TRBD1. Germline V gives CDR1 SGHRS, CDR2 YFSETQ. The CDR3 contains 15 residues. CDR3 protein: CASSPQTGQGDGYTF. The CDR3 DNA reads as TGTGCCAGCAGCCCTCAGACGGGACAGGGGGATGGCTACACCTTC.

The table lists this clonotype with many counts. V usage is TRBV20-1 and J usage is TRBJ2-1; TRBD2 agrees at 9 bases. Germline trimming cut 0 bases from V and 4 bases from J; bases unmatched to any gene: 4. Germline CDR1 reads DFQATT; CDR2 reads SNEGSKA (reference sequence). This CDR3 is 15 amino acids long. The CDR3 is CSARERLAVYNEQFF. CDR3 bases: TGCAGTGCTAGAGAAAGACTAGCGGTATACAATGAGCAGTTCTTC.